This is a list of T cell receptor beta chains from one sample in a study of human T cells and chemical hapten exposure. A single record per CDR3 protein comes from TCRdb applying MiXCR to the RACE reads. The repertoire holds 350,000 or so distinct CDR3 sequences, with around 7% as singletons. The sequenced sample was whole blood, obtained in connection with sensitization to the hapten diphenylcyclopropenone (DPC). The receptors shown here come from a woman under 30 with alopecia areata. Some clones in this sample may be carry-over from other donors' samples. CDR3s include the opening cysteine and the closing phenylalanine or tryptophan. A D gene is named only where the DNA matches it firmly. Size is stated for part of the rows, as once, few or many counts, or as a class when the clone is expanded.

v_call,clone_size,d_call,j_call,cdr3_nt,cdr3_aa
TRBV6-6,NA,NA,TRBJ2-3,TGTGCCAGCACCCATTTGGGGAGCGCCCAGGGGGATACGCAGTATTTT,CASTHLGSAQGDTQYF
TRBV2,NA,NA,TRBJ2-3,TGTGCCAGCAGTGACGAGTGGAGTAACACCAGGCACCGTACGCAGTATTTT,CASSDEWSNTRHRTQYF
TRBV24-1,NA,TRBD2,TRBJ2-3,TGTGCCACCAGTGAGCAACGGGGGGGCCTCACAGATACGCAGTATTTT,CATSEQRGGLTDTQYF
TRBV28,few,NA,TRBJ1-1,TGTGCCAGCAGTTCTAGCTACTTGAACACTGAAGCTTTCTTT,CASSSSYLNTEAFF
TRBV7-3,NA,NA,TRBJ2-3,TGTGCCAGCAGCTTAACGTCGGCTGGTACGCAGTATTTT,CASSLTSAGTQYF
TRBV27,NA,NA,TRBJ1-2,TGTGCCAGCAGTTCGGGGAGACACCGAGGGTATGGCTACACCTTC,CASSSGRHRGYGYTF
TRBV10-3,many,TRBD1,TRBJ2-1,TGTGCCATCAGTGGGATAGGACAGGGGGGCACTGAGCAGTTCTTC,CAISGIGQGGTEQFF
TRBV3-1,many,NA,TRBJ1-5,TGTGCCAGCAGCCAATCGGACAGACGGGATCAGCCCCAGCATTTT,CASSQSDRRDQPQHF
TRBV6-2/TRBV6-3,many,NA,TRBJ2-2,TGTGCCAGCCGAAAGACCGGGACGCTTAACACCGGGGAGCTGTTTTTT,CASRKTGTLNTGELFF
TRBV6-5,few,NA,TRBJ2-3,TGTGCCAGCAGTTACCCGGACCGCGGAGCTGCAGGGGGGACAGATACGCAGTATTTT,CASSYPDRGAAGGTDTQYF
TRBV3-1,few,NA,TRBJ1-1,TGTGCCAGCAGTTCGGGGGCGGTTGAGTTAACTGAAGCTTTCTTT,CASSSGAVELTEAFF
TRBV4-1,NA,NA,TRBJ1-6,TGCGCCAGCAGCCAAGCGGACGTTTATAATTCACCCCTCCACTTT,CASSQADVYNSPLHF
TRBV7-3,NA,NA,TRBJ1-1,TGTGCCAGCAGCTTCGATATGAACACTGAAGCTTTCTTT,CASSFDMNTEAFF
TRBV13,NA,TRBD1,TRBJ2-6,TGTGCCAGCAGCCAAGGGGGACAGGTCTCTGGGGCCAACGTCCTGACTTTC,CASSQGGQVSGANVLTF
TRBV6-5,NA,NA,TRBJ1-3,TGTGCCAGCAGTCCTGGGGGCATCCCTGGAAACACCATATATTTT,CASSPGGIPGNTIYF
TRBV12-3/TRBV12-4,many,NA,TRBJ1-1,TGTGCCAGCAGTTTAATGACTGAAGCTTTCTTT,CASSLMTEAFF
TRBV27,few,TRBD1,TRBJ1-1,TGTGCCGCAGGGGGGGATGAATACACTGAAGCTTTCTTT,CAAGGDEYTEAFF
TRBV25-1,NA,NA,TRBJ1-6,TGTGCCAGCAGTTCGACTCTTGATTCACCCCTCCACTTT,CASSSTLDSPLHF
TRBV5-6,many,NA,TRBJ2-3,TGTGCCAGCAGCTCTCCGGGACTCAGCACAGATACGCAGTATTTT,CASSSPGLSTDTQYF
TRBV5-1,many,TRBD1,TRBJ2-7,TGCGCCAGCAGCCCGGGACAGCACCCCTACGAGCAGTACTTC,CASSPGQHPYEQYF
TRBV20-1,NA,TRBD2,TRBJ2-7,TGCAGTGCTAGAGATGGCTCCCGAGCGGGGCGCTACGAGCAGTACTTC,CSARDGSRAGRYEQYF
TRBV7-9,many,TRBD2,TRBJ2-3,TGTGCCAGCAGCCCTAGCGGGGGTCCCACAGATACGCAGTATTTT,CASSPSGGPTDTQYF
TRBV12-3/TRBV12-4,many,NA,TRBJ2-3,TGTGCCAGCAGTTGGGGCGGGACAGATACGCAGTATTTT,CASSWGGTDTQYF
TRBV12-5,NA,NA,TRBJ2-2,TGTGCTAGTGGTTCACCCCCGGAACAGGGATCGAACACCGGGGAGCTGTTTTTT,CASGSPPEQGSNTGELFF
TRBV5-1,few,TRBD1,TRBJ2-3,TGCGCCAGCAGCTTGGGACAGGGGAGTGAAGATACGCAGTATTTT,CASSLGQGSEDTQYF
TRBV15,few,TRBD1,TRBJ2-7,TGTGCCACCAGCCATGGGGACAGGACCTACGAGCAGTACTTC,CATSHGDRTYEQYF
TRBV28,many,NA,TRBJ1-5,TGTGCCAGCAGTTTATCCCGGGCTGGACTGGGCAATCAGCCCCAGCATTTT,CASSLSRAGLGNQPQHF
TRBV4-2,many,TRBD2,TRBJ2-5,TGTGCCAGCAGCCAAGTGCACAGCGGGGAAGAGACCCAGTACTTC,CASSQVHSGEETQYF
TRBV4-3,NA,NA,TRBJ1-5,TGCGCCAGCAGCCAAGATACTCCCGACGATAGCAATCAGCCCCAGCATTTT,CASSQDTPDDSNQPQHF
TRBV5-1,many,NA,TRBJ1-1,TGCGCCAGCAGCACACAAGGAGCTGAAGCTTTCTTT,CASSTQGAEAFF
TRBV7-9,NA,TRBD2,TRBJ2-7,TGTGCCAGCAGCTTAGGGACTAGCATCTCTCACGAGCAGTACTTC,CASSLGTSISHEQYF
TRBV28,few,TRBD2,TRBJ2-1,TGTGCCAGCAGCTATAGCGGGGGGAAGTACAATGAGCAGTTCTTC,CASSYSGGKYNEQFF
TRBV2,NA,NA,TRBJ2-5,TGTGCCAGCAGTGAACTCCGGGGCAGTGAGACCCAGTACTTC,CASSELRGSETQYF
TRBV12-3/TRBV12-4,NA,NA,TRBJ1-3,TGTGCCAGTCACCCGGACAGTCACTCTGGAAACACCATATATTTT,CASHPDSHSGNTIYF
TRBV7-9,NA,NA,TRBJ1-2,TGTGCCAGCAGCTGGGACACGACAGTAAGGAACTATGGCTACACCTTC,CASSWDTTVRNYGYTF
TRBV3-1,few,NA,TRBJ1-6,TGTGCCAGCAGCTTCGGGATCAAGAATTCACCCCTCCACTTT,CASSFGIKNSPLHF
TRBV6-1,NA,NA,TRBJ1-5,TGTGCCAGCAGTGGGCCGGGCTTATCCTATCAGCCCCAGCATTTT,CASSGPGLSYQPQHF
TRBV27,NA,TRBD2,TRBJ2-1,TGTGCCAGCAGGGCTAGCGGGGGCGACGAGCAGTTCTTC,CASRASGGDEQFF
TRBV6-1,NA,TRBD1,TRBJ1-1,TGTGCCAGCAGTGCCCACAGGGGGCAAAGTAACACTGAAGCTTTCTTT,CASSAHRGQSNTEAFF
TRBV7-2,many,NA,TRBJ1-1,TGTGCCAGCAGCTTAGCTGAGGCGACCGAAGCTTTCTTT,CASSLAEATEAFF
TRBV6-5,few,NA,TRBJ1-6,TGTGCCAGCAGGCGAACAATGGCGTATAATTCACCCCTCCACTTT,CASRRTMAYNSPLHF
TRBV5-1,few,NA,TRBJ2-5,TGCGCCAGCAGCTTGGGCCCTGGGGTGGCCCAAGAGACCCAGTACTTC,CASSLGPGVAQETQYF
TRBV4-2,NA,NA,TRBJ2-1,TGTGCCAGCAGCCCCCTAGCAGGCTCCTACAATGAGCAGTTCTTC,CASSPLAGSYNEQFF
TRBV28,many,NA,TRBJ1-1,TGTGCCAGCAGTCTCCGTATAGCCGTCGGGGTTGAAGCTTTCTTT,CASSLRIAVGVEAFF
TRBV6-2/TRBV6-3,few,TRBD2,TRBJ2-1,TGTGCCAGCAGTACTAGGACTAGCGGGGGGTCTAAGGACAATGAGCAGTTCTTC,CASSTRTSGGSKDNEQFF